This note documents a single T cell receptor (beta chain) sequence. Its target is unknown. Germline-derived CDR1 and CDR2 are DFQATT and SNEGSKA (reference sequence). This CDR3 has 15 amino acids. The record originates from a study of monozygotic twins with inflammatory bowel disease. General observations from the study: Compared with healthy twins, IBD patients shared fewer clonotypes with others, especially with disease activity. Variability may have been added to patient repertoires by differing immunosuppressive treatments.

Making each TCR library took roughly 3,400 ng of total RNA. Researchers used template switching to add UMIs featuring a 6-nucleotide sample barcode. With the 5' RACE reads reprocessed, TCRdb shows one record per CDR3 protein and no DNA. Its table lists 200,000 to 250,000 distinct CDR3 sequences. Sequencing input: blood. The genes are TRBV20-1 and TRBJ2-5; TCRdb reports TRBD1, a call that lacks DNA to check it against. The TCR comes from a human donor with ulcerative colitis or Crohn's disease, or a healthy co-twin of an affected twin (not recorded which). CDR3 residues: CSAAGDLGSQETQYF.